A selection of T cell receptor beta chains follows, all from one sample in a study of shared clonotypes between healthy human individuals. This table comes from immunoSEQ multiplex PCR, and its TCRdb copy is limited to in-frame clones, with some not included. The sample holds roughly 2,000,000 clones; just under 95% are singletons and the top ten take around 1.8%. The sequencing sample was made of naive CD8+ T cells from PBMCs. The source is a young man in good health. Some clones in this sample may be carry-over from other donors' samples. CDR3s include the opening cysteine and the closing phenylalanine or tryptophan. Each record gives: J gene, V gene, D gene, clone size, CDR3 protein, CDR3 DNA. D genes are given only for firm matches. Where a row states a size, it is once, few, many or the class of an expanded clone; other rows omit it.

J: TRBJ1-3
V: TRBV7-3
D: .
size: once
CDR3: CASSWGAGNTIYF
DNA: TGTGCCAGCAGCTGGGGGGCTGGAAACACCATATATTTT

J: TRBJ1-1
V: TRBV5-4
D: .
size: few
CDR3: CASSSEGSTRGTEAFF
DNA: TGTGCCAGCAGCTCCGAAGGTTCCACCCGTGGCACTGAAGCTTTCTTT

J: TRBJ2-1
V: TRBV29-1
D: TRBD2
size: .
CDR3: CSVAPLSGSIYNEQFF
DNA: TGCAGCGTCGCGCCCCTTAGCGGGAGTATCTACAATGAGCAGTTCTTC

J: TRBJ1-1
V: TRBV27
D: .
size: .
CDR3: CASSLSRSSNTEAFF
DNA: TGTGCCAGCAGTTTAAGTCGGAGCTCGAACACTGAAGCTTTCTTT

J: TRBJ1-2
V: TRBV2
D: .
size: .
CDR3: CASSEGRLGGYGYTF
DNA: TGTGCCAGCAGTGAAGGGAGGCTGGGCGGATATGGCTACACCTTC

J: TRBJ2-2
V: TRBV5-4
D: TRBD1
size: .
CDR3: CASSPGQGASTGELFF
DNA: TGTGCCAGCAGCCCGGGACAGGGGGCCAGCACCGGGGAGCTGTTTTTT

J: TRBJ1-1
V: TRBV30
D: .
size: .
CDR3: CAWSAQGSWGTEAFF
DNA: TGTGCCTGGAGTGCCCAGGGAAGTTGGGGGACTGAAGCTTTCTTT

J: TRBJ2-2
V: TRBV4-1
D: .
size: .
CDR3: CASHWSTSGTGELFF
DNA: TGCGCCAGCCACTGGAGTACTTCGGGGACCGGGGAGCTGTTTTTT

J: TRBJ2-3
V: TRBV21-1
D: .
size: once
CDR3: CATLRGEGSTDTQYF
DNA: TGTGCCACCTTACGGGGGGAGGGGAGCACAGATACGCAGTATTTT

J: TRBJ2-7
V: TRBV5-1
D: TRBD2
size: once
CDR3: CASSSNSGSAYEQYF
DNA: TGCGCCAGCAGCTCCAATAGCGGGAGTGCCTACGAGCAGTACTTC

J: TRBJ2-3
V: TRBV27
D: TRBD1
size: .
CDR3: CASSPRGPVADTQYF
DNA: TGTGCCAGCAGCCCGAGGGGGCCGGTCGCAGATACGCAGTATTTT

J: TRBJ1-5
V: TRBV28
D: TRBD1
size: .
CDR3: CASRPLGQGPNQPQHF
DNA: TGTGCCAGCAGACCCCTTGGACAGGGCCCGAATCAGCCCCAGCATTTT

J: TRBJ2-7
V: TRBV15
D: .
size: .
CDR3: CATSRPLLGGARYEQYF
DNA: TGTGCCACCAGCAGACCCCTCCTGGGGGGGGCGCGGTACGAGCAGTACTTC

J: TRBJ2-1
V: TRBV7-2
D: .
size: once
CDR3: CASSEGRVWNEQFF
DNA: TGTGCCAGCAGCGAAGGCAGGGTGTGGAATGAGCAGTTCTTC

J: TRBJ2-1
V: TRBV6-1
D: TRBD2
size: once
CDR3: CASSEWGAGEAHEQFF
DNA: TGTGCCAGCAGTGAATGGGGAGCGGGAGAAGCCCATGAGCAGTTCTTC

J: TRBJ2-3
V: TRBV10-3
D: .
size: .
CDR3: CAISHPGAERVTDTQYF
DNA: TGTGCCATCAGTCACCCGGGAGCTGAAAGAGTCACAGATACGCAGTATTTT

J: TRBJ2-7
V: TRBV6-1
D: .
size: .
CDR3: CASSEAQRPYSYEQYF
DNA: TGTGCCAGCAGTGAAGCGCAACGGCCTTACTCCTACGAGCAGTACTTC

J: TRBJ2-7
V: TRBV9
D: .
size: .
CDR3: CASSVASFGEQYF
DNA: TGTGCCAGCAGCGTAGCGTCCTTTGGCGAGCAGTACTTC

J: TRBJ2-7
V: TRBV9
D: .
size: .
CDR3: CASSVGGSSYEQYF
DNA: TGTGCCAGCAGCGTTGGAGGTTCCTCCTACGAGCAGTACTTC

J: TRBJ2-1
V: TRBV27
D: .
size: .
CDR3: CASSFAYNEQFF
DNA: TGTGCCAGCAGTTTCGCCTACAATGAGCAGTTCTTC

J: TRBJ1-2
V: TRBV28
D: .
size: .
CDR3: CASSLGRRAYYGYTF
DNA: TGTGCCAGCAGTTTAGGCCGCAGGGCATATTATGGCTACACCTTC

J: TRBJ1-5
V: TRBV5-8
D: .
size: .
CDR3: CASSLGQYSNQPQHF
DNA: TGTGCCAGCAGCTTGGGTCAGTATAGCAATCAGCCCCAGCATTTT

J: TRBJ2-7
V: TRBV2
D: .
size: .
CDR3: CASSERAAGRYEQYF
DNA: TGTGCCAGCAGTGAGAGGGCGGCCGGGCGTTACGAGCAGTACTTC

J: TRBJ1-1
V: TRBV7-9
D: .
size: .
CDR3: CASSPIGDVNTEAFF
DNA: TGTGCCAGCAGCCCCATTGGGGATGTGAACACTGAAGCTTTCTTT

J: TRBJ2-1
V: TRBV27
D: TRBD1
size: .
CDR3: CASRDTGGLFDEQFF
DNA: TGTGCCAGCAGGGATACAGGGGGTTTATTCGATGAGCAGTTCTTC

J: TRBJ2-7
V: TRBV27
D: TRBD2
size: .
CDR3: CASSLRLADHYEQYF
DNA: TGTGCCAGCAGTTTACGACTAGCGGACCACTACGAGCAGTACTTC

J: TRBJ2-6
V: TRBV9
D: .
size: .
CDR3: CASSALTGWADSGANVLTF
DNA: TGTGCCAGCAGCGCACTTACAGGGTGGGCTGACTCTGGGGCCAACGTCCTGACTTTC

J: TRBJ2-1
V: TRBV2
D: .
size: .
CDR3: CASRRRGTRMMDEQFF
DNA: TGTGCCAGCAGGCGCCGGGGGACACGAATGATGGATGAGCAGTTCTTC

J: TRBJ1-2
V: TRBV7-9
D: .
size: .
CDR3: CASSFAEIYGYTF
DNA: TGTGCCAGCAGCTTCGCAGAAATCTATGGCTACACCTTC

J: TRBJ2-5
V: TRBV4-1
D: TRBD1
size: .
CDR3: CASSQPGQATETQYF
DNA: TGCGCCAGCAGCCAACCGGGACAGGCTACAGAGACCCAGTACTTC

J: TRBJ2-3
V: TRBV27
D: .
size: .
CDR3: CASSFGDSDTQYF
DNA: TGTGCCAGCAGTTTTGGGGATTCAGATACGCAGTATTTT

J: TRBJ2-1
V: TRBV10-2
D: TRBD2
size: .
CDR3: CASTKTRLAAYNEQFF
DNA: TGCGCCAGCACCAAAACCCGACTAGCGGCCTACAATGAGCAGTTCTTC

J: TRBJ1-2
V: TRBV7-2
D: TRBD1
size: .
CDR3: CASSLEGQKNYGYTF
DNA: TGTGCCAGCAGCTTAGAGGGACAGAAGAACTATGGCTACACCTTC

J: TRBJ2-5
V: TRBV7-9
D: TRBD2
size: .
CDR3: CASSLAGTGETQYF
DNA: TGTGCCAGCAGCCTAGCGGGGACGGGGGAGACCCAGTACTTC

J: TRBJ1-1
V: TRBV27
D: TRBD1
size: few
CDR3: CASSFLPGTGLTEAFF
DNA: TGTGCCAGCAGCTTCCTTCCCGGGACAGGGCTCACTGAAGCTTTCTTT

J: TRBJ1-2
V: TRBV28
D: .
size: .
CDR3: CASSLRGGGNGYTF
DNA: TGTGCCAGCAGTTTAAGAGGTGGGGGAAATGGCTACACCTTC

J: TRBJ2-1
V: TRBV7-9
D: TRBD2
size: .
CDR3: CASSAPGTSGEDYNEQFF
DNA: TGTGCCAGCAGCGCTCCCGGGACTAGCGGGGAGGACTACAATGAGCAGTTCTTC

J: TRBJ2-5
V: TRBV7-9
D: TRBD2
size: .
CDR3: CASSVAGGIETQYF
DNA: TGTGCCAGCAGCGTGGCGGGAGGGATAGAGACCCAGTACTTC

J: TRBJ2-2
V: TRBV10-3
D: .
size: .
CDR3: CAISAVTGELFF
DNA: TGTGCCATCAGTGCTGTGACCGGGGAGCTGTTTTTT

J: TRBJ1-1
V: TRBV7-8
D: .
size: few
CDR3: CASSRRGLPEAFF
DNA: TGTGCCAGCAGTCGCAGGGGTCTACCTGAAGCTTTCTTT

J: TRBJ1-2
V: TRBV28
D: .
size: .
CDR3: CASSGVYGYTF
DNA: TGTGCCAGCTCAGGGGTTTATGGCTACACCTTC

J: TRBJ2-7
V: TRBV4-3
D: TRBD2
size: .
CDR3: CASSQEVTGGMEEQYF
DNA: TGCGCCAGCAGCCAAGAGGTGACGGGAGGGATGGAAGAGCAGTACTTC

J: TRBJ1-1
V: TRBV9
D: TRBD1
size: once
CDR3: CASSPPTGVLSEAFF
DNA: TGTGCCAGCAGCCCGCCCACAGGGGTTCTTTCTGAAGCTTTCTTT

J: TRBJ2-3
V: TRBV9
D: TRBD1
size: .
CDR3: CASSAPGQNTDTQYF
DNA: TGTGCCAGCAGCGCTCCGGGACAGAACACAGATACGCAGTATTTT

J: TRBJ2-2
V: TRBV5-1
D: TRBD1
size: .
CDR3: CASSPQGVLNTGELFF
DNA: TGCGCCAGCAGTCCCCAGGGGGTCTTGAACACCGGGGAGCTGTTTTTT

J: TRBJ2-7
V: TRBV1
D: .
size: .
CDR3: CTSSQGSSSARAYEQYF
DNA: TGCACCAGCAGCCAAGGTTCTTCTAGCGCGCGCGCCTACGAGCAGTACTTC

J: TRBJ1-3
V: TRBV6-6
D: .
size: .
CDR3: CASSPFKLVSGNTIYF
DNA: TGTGCCAGCAGTCCTTTTAAATTGGTCTCTGGAAACACCATATATTTT

J: TRBJ1-2
V: TRBV9
D: TRBD1
size: .
CDR3: CASSAQTTGGHYGYTF
DNA: TGTGCCAGCAGCGCGCAAACGACAGGGGGCCACTATGGCTACACCTTC

J: TRBJ2-7
V: TRBV6-4
D: .
size: .
CDR3: CASSPTGGTYEQYF
DNA: TGTGCCAGCAGCCCGACAGGCGGGACCTACGAGCAGTACTTC

J: TRBJ2-1
V: TRBV14
D: .
size: .
CDR3: CASSQLQVFYNEQFF
DNA: TGTGCCAGCAGCCAATTGCAGGTATTTTACAATGAGCAGTTCTTC

J: TRBJ1-4
V: TRBV4-2
D: .
size: .
CDR3: CASSHLGEKLFF
DNA: TGTGCCAGCAGCCACCTTGGTGAAAAACTGTTTTTT

J: TRBJ2-7
V: TRBV7-9
D: .
size: .
CDR3: CASSLASGEDEQYF
DNA: TGTGCCAGCAGCTTAGCGTCGGGGGAGGACGAGCAGTACTTC

J: TRBJ1-1
V: TRBV28
D: .
size: .
CDR3: CASKGGQGGTEAFF
DNA: TGTGCCAGCAAAGGGGGTCAAGGGGGCACTGAAGCTTTCTTT

J: TRBJ2-7
V: TRBV10-2
D: .
size: .
CDR3: CASSVIRSSYEQYF
DNA: TGCGCCAGCAGTGTTATAAGGAGCTCCTACGAGCAGTACTTC

J: TRBJ2-3
V: TRBV7-8
D: .
size: once
CDR3: CASSLGTARSDTQYF
DNA: TGTGCCAGCAGCTTAGGGACCGCGCGGTCAGATACGCAGTATTTT

J: TRBJ2-1
V: TRBV28
D: .
size: .
CDR3: CASSLYGGSYNEQFF
DNA: TGTGCCAGCAGTTTGTACGGGGGCTCCTACAATGAGCAGTTCTTC